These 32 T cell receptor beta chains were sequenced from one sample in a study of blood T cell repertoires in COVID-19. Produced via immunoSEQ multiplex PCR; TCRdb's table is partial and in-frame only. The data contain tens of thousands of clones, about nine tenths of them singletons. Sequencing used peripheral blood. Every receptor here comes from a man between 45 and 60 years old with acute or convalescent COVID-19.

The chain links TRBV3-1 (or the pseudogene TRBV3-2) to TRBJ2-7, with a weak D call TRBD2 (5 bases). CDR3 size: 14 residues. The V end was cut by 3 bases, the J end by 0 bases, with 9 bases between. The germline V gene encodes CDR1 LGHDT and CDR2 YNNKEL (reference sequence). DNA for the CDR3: TGTGCCAGCAGCCAGGGAGCTAACTCCTACGAGCAGTACTTC. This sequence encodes CASSQGANSYEQYF.

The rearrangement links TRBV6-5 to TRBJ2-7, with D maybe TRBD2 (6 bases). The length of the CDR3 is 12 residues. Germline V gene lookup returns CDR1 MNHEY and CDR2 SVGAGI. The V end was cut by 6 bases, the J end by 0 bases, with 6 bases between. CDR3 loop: CASRDYSYEQYF. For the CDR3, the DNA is TGTGCCAGCAGGGACTACTCCTACGAGCAGTACTTC.

CDR3 region: CASSSGQNYGYTF. The CDR3 DNA follows: TGTGCCAGCAGCTCGGGACAAAACTATGGCTACACCTTC. The chain joins TRBV7-9 to TRBJ1-2; possibly TRBD1 for D (6 bases). This CDR3 is 13 amino acids long. Germline CDR1 reads SEHNR; CDR2 reads FQNEAQ (reference sequence). V was shortened by 4 bases and J by 2 bases, with 8 bases between the two germline ends.

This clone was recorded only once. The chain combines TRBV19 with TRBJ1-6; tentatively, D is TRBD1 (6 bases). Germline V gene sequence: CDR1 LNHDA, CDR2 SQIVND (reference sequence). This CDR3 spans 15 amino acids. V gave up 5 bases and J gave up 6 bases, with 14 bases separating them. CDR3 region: CASSLRDRSNSPLHF. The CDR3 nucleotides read TGTGCCAGTAGTCTACGAGACAGGTCTAATTCACCCCTCCACTTT.

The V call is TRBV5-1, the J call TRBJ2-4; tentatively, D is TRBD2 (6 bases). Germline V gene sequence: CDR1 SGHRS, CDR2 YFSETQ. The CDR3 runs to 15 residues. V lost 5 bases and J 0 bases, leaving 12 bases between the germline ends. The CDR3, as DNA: TGCGCCAGCAGTTTGACTAGATTAGCCAAAAACATTCAGTACTTC. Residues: CASSLTRLAKNIQYF.

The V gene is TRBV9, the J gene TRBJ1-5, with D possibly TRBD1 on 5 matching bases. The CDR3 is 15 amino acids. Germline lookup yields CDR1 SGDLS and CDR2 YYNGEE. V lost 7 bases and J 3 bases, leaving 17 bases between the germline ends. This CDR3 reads CASGLTDSINQPQHF. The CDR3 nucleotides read TGTGCCAGCGGCTTGACTGACAGTATCAATCAGCCCCAGCATTTT.

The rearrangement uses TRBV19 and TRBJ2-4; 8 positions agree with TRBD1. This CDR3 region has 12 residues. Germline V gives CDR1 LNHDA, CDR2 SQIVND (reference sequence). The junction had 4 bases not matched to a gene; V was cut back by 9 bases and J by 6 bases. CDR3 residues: CASGQGGNIQYF. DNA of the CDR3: TGTGCCAGCGGACAGGGCGGAAACATTCAGTACTTC.

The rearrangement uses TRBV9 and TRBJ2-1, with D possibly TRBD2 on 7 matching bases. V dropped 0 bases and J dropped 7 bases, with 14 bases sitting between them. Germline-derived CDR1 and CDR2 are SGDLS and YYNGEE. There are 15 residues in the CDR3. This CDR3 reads CASSVVGGGTNEQFF. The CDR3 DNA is TGTGCCAGCAGCGTAGTCGGGGGAGGGACAAATGAGCAGTTCTTC.

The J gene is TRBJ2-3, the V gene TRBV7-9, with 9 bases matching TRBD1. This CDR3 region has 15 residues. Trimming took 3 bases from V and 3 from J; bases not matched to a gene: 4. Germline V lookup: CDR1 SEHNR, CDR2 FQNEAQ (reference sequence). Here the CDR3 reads CASSFRQGVTDTQYF. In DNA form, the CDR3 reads TGTGCCAGCAGCTTCCGACAGGGGGTAACAGATACGCAGTATTTT.

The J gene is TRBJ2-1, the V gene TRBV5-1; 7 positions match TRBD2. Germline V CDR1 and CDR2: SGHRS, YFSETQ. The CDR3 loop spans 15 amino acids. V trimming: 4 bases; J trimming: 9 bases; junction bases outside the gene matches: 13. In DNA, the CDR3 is TGCGCCAGCAGCCTTAGCGGGCGCTGGGGGGGTGAGCAGTTCTTC. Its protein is CASSLSGRWGGEQFF. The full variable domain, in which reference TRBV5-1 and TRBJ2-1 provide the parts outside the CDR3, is KAGVTQTPRYLIKTRGQQVTLSCSPISGHRSVSWYQQTPGQGLQFLFEYFSETQRNKGNFPGRFSGRQFSNSRSEMNVSTLELGDSALYLCASSLSGRWGGEQFFGPGTRLTVL.

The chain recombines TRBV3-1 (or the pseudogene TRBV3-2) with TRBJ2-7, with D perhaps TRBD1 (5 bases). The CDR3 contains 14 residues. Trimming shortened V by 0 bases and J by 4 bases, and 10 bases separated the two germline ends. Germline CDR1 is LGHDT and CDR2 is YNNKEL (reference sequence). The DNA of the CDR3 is TGTGCCAGCAGCCAAGATGTAAGGGGTTACGAGCAGTACTTC. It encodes CASSQDVRGYEQYF.

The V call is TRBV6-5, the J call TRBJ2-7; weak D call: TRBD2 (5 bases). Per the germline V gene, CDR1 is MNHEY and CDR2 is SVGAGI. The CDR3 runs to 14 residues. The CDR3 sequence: CVYPDSFFSYEQYF. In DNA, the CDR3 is TGTGTTTACCCGGACTCATTTTTTTCTTACGAGCAGTACTTC.

The CDR3 DNA follows: TGTGCCCAAGGGGGGGCTGGTGAAAAACTGTTTTTT. Protein: CAQGGAGEKLFF. The chain is built from TRBV30 and TRBJ1-4; maybe TRBD1 (6 bases). This CDR3 spans 12 amino acids. Germline V gives CDR1 GTSNPN, CDR2 SVGIG (reference sequence). With 8 bases removed from V and 7 bases from J, the gap between germline ends came to 14 bases. Filled out from reference TRBV30 and TRBJ1-4, the complete variable domain reads SQTIHQWPATLVQPVGSPLSLECTVEGTSNPNLYWYRQAAGRGLQLLFYSVGIGQISSEVPQNLSASRPQDRQFILSSKKLLLSDSGFYLCAQGGAGEKLFFGSGTQLSVL.

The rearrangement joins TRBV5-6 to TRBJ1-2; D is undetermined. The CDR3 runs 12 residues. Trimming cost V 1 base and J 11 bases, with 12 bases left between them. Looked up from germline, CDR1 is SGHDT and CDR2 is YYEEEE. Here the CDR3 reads CASSLNWSEYTF. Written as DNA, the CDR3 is TGTGCCAGCAGCTTGAACTGGTCTGAATACACCTTC.

The CDR3 sequence is CASSYRLGQPQHF. DNA of the CDR3: TGTGCCAGCAGTTATAGACTTGGGCAGCCCCAGCATTTT. The J gene is TRBJ1-5, the V gene TRBV7-9; D is undetermined. This CDR3 comprises 13 residues. The V and J ends lost 6 bases and 7 bases respectively, with 13 bases between them. Germline V gene sequence: CDR1 SEHNR, CDR2 FQNEAQ (reference sequence).

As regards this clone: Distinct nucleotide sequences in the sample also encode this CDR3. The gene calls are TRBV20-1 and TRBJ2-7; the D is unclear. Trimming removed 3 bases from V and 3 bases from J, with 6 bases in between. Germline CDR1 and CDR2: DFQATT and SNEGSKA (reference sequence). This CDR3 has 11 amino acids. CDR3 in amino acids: CSASGSYEQYF. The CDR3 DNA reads TGCAGTGCTAGTGGCAGCTACGAGCAGTACTTC.

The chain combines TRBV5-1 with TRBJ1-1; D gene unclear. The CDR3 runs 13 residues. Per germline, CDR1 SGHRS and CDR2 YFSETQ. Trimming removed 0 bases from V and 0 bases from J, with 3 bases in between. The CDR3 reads CASSLDLNTEAFF. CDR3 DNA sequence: TGCGCCAGCAGCTTGGACTTGAACACTGAAGCTTTCTTT. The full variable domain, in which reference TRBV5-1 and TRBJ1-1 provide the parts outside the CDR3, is KAGVTQTPRYLIKTRGQQVTLSCSPISGHRSVSWYQQTPGQGLQFLFEYFSETQRNKGNFPGRFSGRQFSNSRSEMNVSTLELGDSALYLCASSLDLNTEAFFGQGTRLTVV.

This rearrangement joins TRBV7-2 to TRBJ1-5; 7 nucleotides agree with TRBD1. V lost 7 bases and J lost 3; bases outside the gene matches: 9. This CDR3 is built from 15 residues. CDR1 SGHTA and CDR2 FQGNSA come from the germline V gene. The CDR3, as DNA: TGTGCCAGCACCCAATCGGGACAGACCAATCAGCCCCAGCATTTT. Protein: CASTQSGQTNQPQHF.

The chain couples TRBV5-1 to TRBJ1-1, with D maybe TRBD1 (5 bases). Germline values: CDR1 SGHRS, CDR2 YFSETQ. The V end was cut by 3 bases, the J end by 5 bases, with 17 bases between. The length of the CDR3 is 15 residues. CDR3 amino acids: CASSSNPGMVTEAFF. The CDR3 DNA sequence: TGCGCCAGCAGCTCTAACCCAGGGATGGTAACTGAAGCTTTCTTT.

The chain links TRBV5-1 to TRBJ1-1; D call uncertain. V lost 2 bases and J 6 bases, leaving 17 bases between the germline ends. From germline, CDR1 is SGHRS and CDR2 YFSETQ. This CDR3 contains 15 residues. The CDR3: CASSLFKPTGPEAFF. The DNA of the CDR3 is TGCGCCAGCAGCTTATTTAAACCGACGGGTCCTGAAGCTTTCTTT. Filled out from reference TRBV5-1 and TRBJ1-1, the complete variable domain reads KAGVTQTPRYLIKTRGQQVTLSCSPISGHRSVSWYQQTPGQGLQFLFEYFSETQRNKGNFPGRFSGRQFSNSRSEMNVSTLELGDSALYLCASSLFKPTGPEAFFGQGTRLTVV.

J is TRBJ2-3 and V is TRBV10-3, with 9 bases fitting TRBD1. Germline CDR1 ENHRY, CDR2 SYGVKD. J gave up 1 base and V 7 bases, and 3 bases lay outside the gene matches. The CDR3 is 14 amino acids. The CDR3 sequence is CAITRQGGTDTQYF. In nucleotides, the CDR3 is TGTGCCATCACAAGACAGGGGGGCACAGATACGCAGTATTTT.

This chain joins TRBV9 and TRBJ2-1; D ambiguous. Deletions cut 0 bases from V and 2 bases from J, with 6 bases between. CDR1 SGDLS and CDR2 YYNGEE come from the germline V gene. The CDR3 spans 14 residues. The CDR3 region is CASSVALTYNEQFF. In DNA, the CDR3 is TGTGCCAGCAGCGTAGCTCTAACCTACAATGAGCAGTTCTTC.

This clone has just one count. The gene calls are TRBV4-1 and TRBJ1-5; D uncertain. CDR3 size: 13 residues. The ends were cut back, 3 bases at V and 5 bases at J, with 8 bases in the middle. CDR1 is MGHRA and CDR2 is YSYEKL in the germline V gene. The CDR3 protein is CASSQPGYQPQHF. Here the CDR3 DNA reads TGCGCCAGCAGCCAGCCGGGTTATCAGCCCCAGCATTTT.

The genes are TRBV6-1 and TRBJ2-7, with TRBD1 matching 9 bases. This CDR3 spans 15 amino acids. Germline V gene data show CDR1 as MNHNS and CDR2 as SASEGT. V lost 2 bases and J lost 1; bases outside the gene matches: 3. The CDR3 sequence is CASSEWGTGSYEQYV. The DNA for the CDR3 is TGTGCCAGCAGTGAATGGGGGACAGGGTCCTACGAGCAGTACGTC.

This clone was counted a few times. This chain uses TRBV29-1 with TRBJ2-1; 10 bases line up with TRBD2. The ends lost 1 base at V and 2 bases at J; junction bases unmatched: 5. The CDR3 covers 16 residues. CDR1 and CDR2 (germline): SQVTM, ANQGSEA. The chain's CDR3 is CSVEGWTSGTYNEQFF. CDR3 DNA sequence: TGCAGCGTTGAAGGTTGGACTAGCGGTACCTACAATGAGCAGTTCTTC.

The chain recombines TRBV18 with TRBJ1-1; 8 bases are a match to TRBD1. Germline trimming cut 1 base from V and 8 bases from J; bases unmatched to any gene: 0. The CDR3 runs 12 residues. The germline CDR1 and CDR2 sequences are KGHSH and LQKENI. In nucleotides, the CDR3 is TGTGCCAGCTCACCACGACAGGGGGAAGCTTTCTTT. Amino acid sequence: CASSPRQGEAFF.

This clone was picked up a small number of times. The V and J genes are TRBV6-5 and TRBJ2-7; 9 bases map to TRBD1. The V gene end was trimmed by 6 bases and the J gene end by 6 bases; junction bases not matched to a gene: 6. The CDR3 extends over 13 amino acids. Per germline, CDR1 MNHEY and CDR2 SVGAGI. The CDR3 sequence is CASSTGTGFEQYF. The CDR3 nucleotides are TGTGCCAGCAGCACCGGGACAGGGTTCGAGCAGTACTTC.

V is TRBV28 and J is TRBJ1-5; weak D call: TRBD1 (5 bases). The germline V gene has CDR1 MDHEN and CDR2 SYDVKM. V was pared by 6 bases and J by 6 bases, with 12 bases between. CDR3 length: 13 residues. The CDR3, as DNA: TGTGCCAGCAGCTCAGGGCCCGGTCAGCCCCAGCATTTT. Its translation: CASSSGPGQPQHF.

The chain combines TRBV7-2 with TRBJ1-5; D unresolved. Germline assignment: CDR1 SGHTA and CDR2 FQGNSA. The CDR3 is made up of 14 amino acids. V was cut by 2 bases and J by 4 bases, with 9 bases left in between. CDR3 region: CASSLQGGNQPQHF. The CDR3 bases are TGTGCCAGCAGCTTACAAGGAGGAAATCAGCCCCAGCATTTT.

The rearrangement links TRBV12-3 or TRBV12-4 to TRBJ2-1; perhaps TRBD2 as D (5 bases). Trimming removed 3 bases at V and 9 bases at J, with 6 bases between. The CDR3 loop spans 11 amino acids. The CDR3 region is CASSFEGEQFF. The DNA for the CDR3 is TGTGCCAGCAGTTTCGAGGGTGAGCAGTTCTTC.

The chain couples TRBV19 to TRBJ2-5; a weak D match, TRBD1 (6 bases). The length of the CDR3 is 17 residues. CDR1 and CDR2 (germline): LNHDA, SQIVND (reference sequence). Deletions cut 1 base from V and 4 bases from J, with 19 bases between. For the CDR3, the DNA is TGTGCCAGTAGTATAGGGGCCCCAGCAGGGGTTGGAGAGACCCAGTACTTC. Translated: CASSIGAPAGVGETQYF.

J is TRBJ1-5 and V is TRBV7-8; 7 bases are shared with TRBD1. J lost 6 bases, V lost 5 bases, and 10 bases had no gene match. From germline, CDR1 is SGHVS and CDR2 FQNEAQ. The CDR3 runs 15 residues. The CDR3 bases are TGTGCCAGCAGCCGACCAGGGGGTACGGGTCAGCCCCAGCATTTT. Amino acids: CASSRPGGTGQPQHF.